What follows are 23 T cell receptor beta chains derived from one specimen sequenced in a study of cytomegalovirus exposure and HLA in healthy donors. The primer mix had 60 Vbeta and 13 Jbeta primers. This table comes from immunoSEQ multiplex PCR, and its TCRdb copy is limited to in-frame clones, with some not included. The sample has 90,000 to 140,000 clones, around 76% seen once; the top ten hold approximately 8%. Sequenced sample: PBMCs. The source is a man aged 35 to 55 in good health and CMV-seropositive.

The V gene is TRBV2, the J gene TRBJ2-5; unclear D gene. The J call is doubtful: the DNA matches TRBJ2-7 better. Looked up from germline, CDR1 is SNHLY and CDR2 is FYNNEI. The CDR3 extends over 14 amino acids. CDR3 nucleotides: TGTGCCAGCAGTGAGAGAGGCAGCGTCTACGAGCAGTACTTC. Protein: CASSERGSVYEQYF.

This clone was observed a single time. The chain recombines TRBV5-5 with TRBJ2-5, with D maybe TRBD2 (7 bases). Germline assignment: CDR1 SGHKS and CDR2 YYEKEE (reference sequence). CDR3 size: 14 residues. With 0 bases removed from V and 4 bases from J, the gap between germline ends came to 10 bases. This CDR3 is CASSLEGGIETQYF. As DNA, the CDR3 is TGTGCCAGCAGCTTGGAGGGGGGGATAGAGACCCAGTACTTC.

In nucleotides, the CDR3 is TGTGCCAGCAGCTTTAGAGGGAACTATAATTCACCCCTCCACTTT. Translated, it gives CASSFRGNYNSPLHF. This chain uses TRBV5-8 with TRBJ1-6; D unclear. The CDR3 spans 15 residues. The germline V and J ends were trimmed by 2 bases and 3 bases, with 9 bases remaining between them. Germline V gene sequence: CDR1 SGHTS, CDR2 YDEGEE.

This chain links TRBV5-6 with TRBJ1-4, with 9 bases fitting TRBD1. The junction had 12 bases not matched to a gene; V was cut back by 4 bases and J by 17 bases. From germline, CDR1 is SGHDT and CDR2 YYEEEE. CDR3 length: 13 amino acids. CDR3 amino acids: CASSRSRDRDRFF. The CDR3 DNA is TGTGCCAGCAGCCGTTCCCGGGACAGGGATAGATTTTTT.

The V call is TRBV11-2, the J call TRBJ2-2; 7 nucleotides match TRBD1. The germline V gene encodes CDR1 SGHAT and CDR2 FQNNGV. This CDR3 spans 15 amino acids. After removal of 6 bases from V and 0 bases from J, the junction contained 4 bases not matched to a gene. CDR3 sequence reads: CASSPQGSNTGELFF. The CDR3 DNA follows: TGTGCCAGCAGTCCACAGGGGTCGAACACCGGGGAGCTGTTTTTT. The full variable domain, in which reference TRBV11-2 and TRBJ2-2 provide the parts outside the CDR3, is EAGVAQSPRYKIIEKRQSVAFWCNPISGHATLYWYQQILGQGPKLLIQFQNNGVVDDSQLPKDRFSAERLKGVDSTLKIQPAKLEDSAVYLCASSPQGSNTGELFFGEGSRLTVL.

This chain uses TRBV6-5 with TRBJ1-1, with 7 bases fitting TRBD1. In germline, CDR1 is MNHEY, CDR2 SVGAGI. The CDR3 extends over 14 amino acids. J gave up 8 bases and V 5 bases, and 11 bases lay outside the gene matches. CDR3 nucleotides: TGTGCCAGCAGTATCCGGGACAGAAGCTTAGAAGCTTTCTTT. This encodes CASSIRDRSLEAFF.

CDR3 residues: CASSYGRGRGETQYF. DNA for the CDR3: TGTGCCAGCTCATATGGGCGGGGGCGAGGAGAGACCCAGTACTTC. The chain is built from TRBV18 and TRBJ2-5; weak D call: TRBD2 (7 bases). Trimming removed 5 bases at V and 4 bases at J, with 17 bases between. The V gene's germline CDR1 is KGHSH and CDR2 LQKENI. The CDR3 has 15 residues.

With regard to this clone: One end of the junction varies from germline; a read error may be responsible. The chain is built from TRBV20-1 and TRBJ1-1; D is ambiguous. Germline V gene data show CDR1 as DFQATT and CDR2 as SNEGSKA (reference sequence). The CDR3 covers 11 residues. CDR3 region: CSARGPTEAFF. For the CDR3, the DNA is TGCAGTGCCAGAGGTCCGACTGAAGCTTTCTTT.

This chain uses TRBV12-5 with TRBJ2-1, with TRBD1 as a possible D gene (6 bases). The CDR3 contains 14 residues. Germline loops: CDR1 LGHNT, CDR2 FRNRAP. Trimming stripped 7 bases from V and 2 bases from J, with 12 bases between. Here the CDR3 reads CASVPDRPYNEQFF. The CDR3, as DNA: TGTGCTAGTGTCCCGGACAGACCCTACAATGAGCAGTTCTTC.

This chain links TRBV11-3 with TRBJ2-7, with a tentative D call TRBD1 (5 bases). Per germline, CDR1 SGHNT and CDR2 YENEEA. This CDR3 is 15 amino acids long. V shed 3 bases and J shed 3 bases, with 15 bases lying between them. The CDR3: CASSLAVQQGYEQYF. The DNA of the CDR3 is TGTGCCAGCAGCTTGGCAGTCCAGCAGGGCTACGAGCAGTACTTC.

This chain connects TRBV27 to TRBJ2-1; TRBD2 agrees at 9 bases. Looked up from germline, CDR1 is MNHEY and CDR2 is SMNVEV (reference sequence). V dropped 4 bases and J dropped 4; count of bases not matched to a gene: 5. The CDR3 runs to 15 residues. The CDR3 sequence is CASSSIAGVYNEQFF. The CDR3 DNA is TGTGCCAGCAGTTCCATAGCGGGGGTTTACAATGAGCAGTTCTTC.

This chain joins TRBV29-1 and TRBJ2-1, with a possible D match to TRBD1 (6 bases). Trimming stripped 7 bases from V and 8 bases from J, with 12 bases between. Germline CDR1 and CDR2: SQVTM and ANQGSEA. This CDR3 spans 11 amino acids. DNA of the CDR3: TGCAGCGCGGGAACAGGGTATGAGCAGTTCTTC. Translation: CSAGTGYEQFF.

This clone came up once. The CDR3 bases are TGTGCCAGCAGACTCCAGGGGAACACTGAAGCTTTCTTT. Its translation is CASRLQGNTEAFF. The chain links TRBV6-4 to TRBJ1-1; D might be TRBD1 (5 bases). CDR1 is MRHNA and CDR2 is SNTAGT in the germline V gene. Trimming cost V 6 bases and J 1 base, with 9 bases left between them. This CDR3 contains 13 residues.

This rearrangement joins TRBV12-2 to TRBJ1-5. TRBV12-2 is shown as a pseudogene. There are 15 residues in the CDR3. The CDR3 loop reads CASRRGRGADQPQHF. Here the CDR3 DNA reads TGTGCAAGCCGGCGGGGACGGGGGGCTGATCAGCCCCAGCATTTT.

Of note for this clone: In the same sample, other DNA sequences code for this CDR3. The rearrangement uses TRBV28 and TRBJ1-3; D unresolved. CDR1 MDHEN and CDR2 SYDVKM come from the germline V gene. The CDR3 extends over 15 amino acids. The germline V and J ends were trimmed by 6 bases and 0 bases, with 12 bases remaining between them. CDR3 coding DNA: TGTGCCAGCAGCCAACAGCCGTACTCTGGAAACACCATATATTTT. Amino acids: CASSQQPYSGNTIYF.

Worth noting for this clone: The germline gene is not matched at one end of the junction; a read error may be the cause. The chain couples TRBV19 to TRBJ2-6; possible D gene TRBD2, 7 bases. Germline-derived CDR1 and CDR2 are LNHDA and SQIVND (reference sequence). This CDR3 is built from 17 residues. Written as DNA, the CDR3 is TGTGCCAGTAGTAGCTATGGGGAGGGAATGGGGGCCAACGGCCTGACTTTC. It yields the protein CASSSYGEGMGANGLTF.

The CDR3 here is CASMTRITGELFF. In nucleotides, the CDR3 is TGTGCCAGTATGACTCGAATCACCGGGGAGCTGTTTTTT. V and J are TRBV19 and TRBJ2-2; D ambiguous. Trimming stripped 7 bases from V and 4 bases from J, with 10 bases between. The length of the CDR3 is 13 residues. Per the germline V gene, CDR1 is LNHDA and CDR2 is SQIVND (reference sequence).

This clone was counted a few times. The chain links TRBV4-3 to TRBJ2-3, with 7 bases aligning to TRBD1. The germline gives CDR1 LGHNA, CDR2 YSLEER. V shed 0 bases and J 6 bases; nucleotides not matched to a gene: 3. The CDR3 totals 14 residues. The CDR3 here is CASSQDSGGDTQYF. In DNA, the CDR3 is TGCGCCAGCAGCCAAGATTCAGGGGGTGATACGCAGTATTTT.

The chain couples TRBV6-6 to TRBJ2-7; D possibly corresponds to TRBD2 (7 bases). The V gene lost 6 bases and the J gene lost 3 bases, with 18 bases spanning the gap. Looked up from germline, CDR1 is MNHNY and CDR2 is SVGAGI (reference sequence). CDR3 length equals 15 residues. CDR3 nucleotides: TGTGCCAGCAGCCTCGAGGGAGGGGGGATCTACGAGCAGTACTTC. As protein: CASSLEGGGIYEQYF.

CDR3 nucleotides: TGTGCCAGCAGTCAAAGCGGGAGTAATCGCTACACCTTC. It translates to CASSQSGSNRYTF. The chain couples TRBV7-9 to TRBJ1-2, with D uncertain. CDR1 is SEHNR, CDR2 FQNEAQ, per germline (reference sequence). The V and J ends lost 6 bases and 9 bases respectively, with 17 bases between them. There are 13 residues in the CDR3.

The V and J genes are TRBV19 and TRBJ2-1; 7 bases are a match to TRBD1. This CDR3 is 14 amino acids long. Germline CDR1 reads LNHDA; CDR2 reads SQIVND (reference sequence). Unmatched junction bases numbered 4, after V lost 4 bases and J lost 4 bases. The CDR3 nucleotides read TGTGCCAGTAGTACCCGGGACAGATACAATGAGCAGTTCTTC. Its protein is CASSTRDRYNEQFF.

The chain couples TRBV11-1 to TRBJ1-4; D not certain. Germline V gene lookup returns CDR1 SGHAT and CDR2 FQDESV (reference sequence). V was trimmed by 5 bases and J by 8 bases, leaving 9 bases between them. The CDR3 sequence is 12 residues long. CDR3 nucleotides: TGTGCCAGCAGCCAATCAGGAGAAAAACTGTTTTTT. It is translated as CASSQSGEKLFF.

The J gene is TRBJ1-1, the V gene TRBV7-2; D unresolved. The CDR3 has 15 amino acids. Germline assignment: CDR1 SGHTA and CDR2 FQGNSA. V lost 4 bases, J lost 4 bases, and 16 bases lay in between. The CDR3 here is CASSSLPAGITEAFF. The CDR3 DNA follows: TGTGCCAGCAGCTCCCTCCCAGCGGGGATCACTGAAGCTTTCTTT.